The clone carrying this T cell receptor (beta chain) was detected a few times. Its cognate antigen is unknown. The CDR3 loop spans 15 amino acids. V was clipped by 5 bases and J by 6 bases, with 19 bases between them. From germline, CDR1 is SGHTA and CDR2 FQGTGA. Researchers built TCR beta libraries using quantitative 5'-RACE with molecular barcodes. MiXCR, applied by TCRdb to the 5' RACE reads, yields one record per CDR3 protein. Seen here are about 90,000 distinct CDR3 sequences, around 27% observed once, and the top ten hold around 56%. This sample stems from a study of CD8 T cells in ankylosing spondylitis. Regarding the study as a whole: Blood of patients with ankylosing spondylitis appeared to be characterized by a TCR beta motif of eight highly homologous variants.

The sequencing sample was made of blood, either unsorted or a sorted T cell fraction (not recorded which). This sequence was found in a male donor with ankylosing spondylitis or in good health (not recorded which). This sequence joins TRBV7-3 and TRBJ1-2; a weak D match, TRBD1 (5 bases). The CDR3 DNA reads TGTGCCAGCAGCCCCCGGGTCAGGGAAGTACATGGCTACACCTTC. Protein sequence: CASSPRVREVHGYTF.